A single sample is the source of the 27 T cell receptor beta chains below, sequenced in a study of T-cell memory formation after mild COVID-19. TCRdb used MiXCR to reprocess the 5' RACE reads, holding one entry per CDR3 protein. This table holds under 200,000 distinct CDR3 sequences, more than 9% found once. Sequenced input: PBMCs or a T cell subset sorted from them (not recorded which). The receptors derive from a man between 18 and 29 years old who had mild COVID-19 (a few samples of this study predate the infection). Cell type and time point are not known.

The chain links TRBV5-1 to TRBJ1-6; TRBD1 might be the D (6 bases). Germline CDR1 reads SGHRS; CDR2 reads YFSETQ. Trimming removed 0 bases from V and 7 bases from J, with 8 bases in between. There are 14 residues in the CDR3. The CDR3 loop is CASSLGDTNSPLHF. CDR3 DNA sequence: TGCGCCAGCAGCTTGGGGGACACGAATTCACCCCTCCACTTT.

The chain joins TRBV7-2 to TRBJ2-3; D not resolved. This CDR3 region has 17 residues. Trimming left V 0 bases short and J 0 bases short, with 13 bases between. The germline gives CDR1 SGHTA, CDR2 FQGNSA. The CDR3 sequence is CASSLATRATSTDTQYF. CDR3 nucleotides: TGTGCCAGCAGCTTAGCGACCCGGGCGACTAGCACAGATACGCAGTATTTT.

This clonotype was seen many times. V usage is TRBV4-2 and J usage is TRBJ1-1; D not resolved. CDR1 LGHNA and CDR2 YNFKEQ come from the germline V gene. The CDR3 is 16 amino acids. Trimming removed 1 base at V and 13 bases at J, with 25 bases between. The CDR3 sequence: CASSQARFEVGKRDFF. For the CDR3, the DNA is TGTGCCAGCAGCCAAGCAAGGTTCGAGGTTGGGAAAAGGGATTTCTTT.

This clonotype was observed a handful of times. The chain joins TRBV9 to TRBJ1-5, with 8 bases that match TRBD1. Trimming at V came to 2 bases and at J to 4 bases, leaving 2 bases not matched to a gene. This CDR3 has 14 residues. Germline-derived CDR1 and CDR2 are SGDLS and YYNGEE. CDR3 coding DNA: TGTGCCAGCAGCGTCACAGGGGGGAATCAGCCCCAGCATTTT. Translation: CASSVTGGNQPQHF.

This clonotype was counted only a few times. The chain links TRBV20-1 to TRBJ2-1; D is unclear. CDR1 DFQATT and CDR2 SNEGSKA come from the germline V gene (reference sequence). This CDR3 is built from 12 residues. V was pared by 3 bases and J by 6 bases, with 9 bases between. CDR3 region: CSASLGPNEQFF. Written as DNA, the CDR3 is TGCAGTGCTAGTTTAGGGCCCAATGAGCAGTTCTTC.

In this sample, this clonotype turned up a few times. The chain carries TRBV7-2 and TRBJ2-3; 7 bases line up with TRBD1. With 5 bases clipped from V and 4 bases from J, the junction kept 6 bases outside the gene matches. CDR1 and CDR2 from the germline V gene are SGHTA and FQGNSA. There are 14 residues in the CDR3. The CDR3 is CASSTRQGADTQYF. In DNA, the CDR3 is TGTGCCAGCAGCACACGACAGGGTGCAGATACGCAGTATTTT.

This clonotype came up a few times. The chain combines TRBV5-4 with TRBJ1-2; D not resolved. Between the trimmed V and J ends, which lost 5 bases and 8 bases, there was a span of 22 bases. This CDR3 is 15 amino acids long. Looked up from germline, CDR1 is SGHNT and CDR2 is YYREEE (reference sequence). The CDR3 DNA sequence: TGTGCCAGCAGACCCGGCGGGCAGGAGGGAAAAGGCTACACCTTC. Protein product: CASRPGGQEGKGYTF.

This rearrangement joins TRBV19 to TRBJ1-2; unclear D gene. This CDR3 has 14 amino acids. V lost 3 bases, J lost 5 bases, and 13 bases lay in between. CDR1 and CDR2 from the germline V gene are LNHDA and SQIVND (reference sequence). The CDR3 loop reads CASSIERRTYGYTF. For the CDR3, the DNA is TGTGCCAGTAGTATCGAAAGACGGACTTATGGCTACACCTTC.

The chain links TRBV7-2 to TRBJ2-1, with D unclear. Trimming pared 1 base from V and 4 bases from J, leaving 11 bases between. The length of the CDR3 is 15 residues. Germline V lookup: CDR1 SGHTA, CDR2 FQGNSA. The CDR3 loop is CASSLGLPAYNEQFF. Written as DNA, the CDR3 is TGTGCCAGCAGCTTAGGGCTGCCCGCATACAATGAGCAGTTCTTC.

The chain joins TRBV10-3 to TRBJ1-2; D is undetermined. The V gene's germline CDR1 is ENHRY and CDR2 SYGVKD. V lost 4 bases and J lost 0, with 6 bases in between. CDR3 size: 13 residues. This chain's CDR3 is CAISADTNYGYTF. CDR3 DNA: TGTGCCATCAGTGCAGACACTAACTATGGCTACACCTTC.

Here the CDR3 reads CASSSPDREGDTQYF. CDR3 nucleotide sequence: TGTGCCAGCAGCTCTCCGGACAGGGAGGGAGATACGCAGTATTTT. The V and J genes are TRBV3-1 and TRBJ2-3; maybe TRBD1 (8 bases). The V and J ends lost 5 bases and 5 bases respectively, with 17 bases between them. Germline V gene sequence: CDR1 LGHDT, CDR2 YNNKEL (reference sequence). The length of the CDR3 is 15 residues.

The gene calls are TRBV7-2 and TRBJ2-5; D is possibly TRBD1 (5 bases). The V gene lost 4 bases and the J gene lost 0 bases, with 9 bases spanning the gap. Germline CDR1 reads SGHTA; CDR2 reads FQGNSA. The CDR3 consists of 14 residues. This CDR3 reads CASSYDSNQETQYF. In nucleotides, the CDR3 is TGTGCCAGCAGCTACGACAGCAACCAAGAGACCCAGTACTTC.

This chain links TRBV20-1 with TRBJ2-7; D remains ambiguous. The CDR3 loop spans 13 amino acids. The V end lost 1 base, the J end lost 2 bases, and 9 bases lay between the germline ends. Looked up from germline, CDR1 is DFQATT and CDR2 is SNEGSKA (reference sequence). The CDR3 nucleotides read TGCAGTGCTAGAGCCGGCGGAGCCTACGAGCAGTACTTC. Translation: CSARAGGAYEQYF.

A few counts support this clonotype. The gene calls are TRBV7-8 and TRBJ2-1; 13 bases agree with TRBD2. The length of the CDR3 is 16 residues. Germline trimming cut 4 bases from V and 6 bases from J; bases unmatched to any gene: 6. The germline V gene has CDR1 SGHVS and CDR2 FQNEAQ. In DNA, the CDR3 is TGTGCCAGCAGCTCCCTACTAGCGGGGGGGGGCAATGAGCAGTTCTTC. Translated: CASSSLLAGGGNEQFF.

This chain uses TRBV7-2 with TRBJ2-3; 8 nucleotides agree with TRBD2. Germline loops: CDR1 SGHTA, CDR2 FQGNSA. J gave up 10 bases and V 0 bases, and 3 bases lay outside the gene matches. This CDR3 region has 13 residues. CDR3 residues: CASSLATSGPQYF. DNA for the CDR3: TGTGCCAGCAGCTTAGCAACTAGCGGCCCGCAGTATTTT.

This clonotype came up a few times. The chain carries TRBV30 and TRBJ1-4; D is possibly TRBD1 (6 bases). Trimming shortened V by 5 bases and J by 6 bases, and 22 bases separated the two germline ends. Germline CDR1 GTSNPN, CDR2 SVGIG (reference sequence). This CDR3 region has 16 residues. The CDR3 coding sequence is TGTGCCTGGTACACAGGGAAAGGCCTCGGGGATGAAAAACTGTTTTTT. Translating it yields CAWYTGKGLGDEKLFF.

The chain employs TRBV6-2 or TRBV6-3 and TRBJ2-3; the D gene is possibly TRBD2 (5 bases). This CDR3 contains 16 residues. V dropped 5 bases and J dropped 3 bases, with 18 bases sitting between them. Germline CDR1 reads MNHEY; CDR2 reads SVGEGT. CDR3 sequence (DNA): TGTGCCAGCAGTCCGCCGACCCTACGGGGTACAGATACGCAGTATTTT. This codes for CASSPPTLRGTDTQYF.

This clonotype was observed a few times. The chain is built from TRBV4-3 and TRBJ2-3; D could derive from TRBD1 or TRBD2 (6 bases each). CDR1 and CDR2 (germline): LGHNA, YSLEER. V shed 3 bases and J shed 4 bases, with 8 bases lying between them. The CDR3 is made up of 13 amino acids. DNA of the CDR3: TGCGCCAGCAGCCAGAGGGGGGCAGATACGCAGTATTTT. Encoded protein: CASSQRGADTQYF.

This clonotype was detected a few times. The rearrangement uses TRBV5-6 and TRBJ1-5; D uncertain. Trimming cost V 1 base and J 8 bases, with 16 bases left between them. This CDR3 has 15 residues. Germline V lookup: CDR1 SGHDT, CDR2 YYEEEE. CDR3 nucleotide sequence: TGTGCCAGCAGCTTGCATACAACCCTCGGGGAGCCCCAGCATTTT. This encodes CASSLHTTLGEPQHF.

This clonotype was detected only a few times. The CDR3 sequence: CASSLAPGGNSGELFF. CDR3 sequence (DNA): TGCGCCAGCAGCTTGGCCCCAGGGGGAAATTCCGGGGAGCTGTTTTTT. The rearrangement uses TRBV5-1 and TRBJ2-2; 7 nucleotides agree with TRBD1. Germline CDR1 SGHRS, CDR2 YFSETQ. V dropped 0 bases and J dropped 6; count of bases not matched to a gene: 8. This CDR3 has 16 residues.

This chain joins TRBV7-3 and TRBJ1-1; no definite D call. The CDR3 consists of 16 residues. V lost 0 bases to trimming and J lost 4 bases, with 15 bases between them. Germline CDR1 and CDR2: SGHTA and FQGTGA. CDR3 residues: CASSLTGDKGGTEAFF. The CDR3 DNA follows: TGTGCCAGCAGCTTAACCGGGGATAAGGGTGGCACTGAAGCTTTCTTT. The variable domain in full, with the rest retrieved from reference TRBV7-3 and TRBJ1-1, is GAGVSQTPSNKVTEKGKYVELRCDPISGHTALYWYRQSLGQGPEFLIYFQGTGAADDSGLPNDRFFAVRPEGSVSTLKIQRTERGDSAVYLCASSLTGDKGGTEAFFGQGTRLTVV.

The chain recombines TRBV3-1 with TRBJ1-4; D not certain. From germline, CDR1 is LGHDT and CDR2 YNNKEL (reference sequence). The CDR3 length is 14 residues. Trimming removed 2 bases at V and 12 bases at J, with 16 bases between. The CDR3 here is CASSQPRRNRQLFF. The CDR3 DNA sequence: TGTGCCAGCAGCCAACCACGGCGAAATCGACAACTGTTTTTT.

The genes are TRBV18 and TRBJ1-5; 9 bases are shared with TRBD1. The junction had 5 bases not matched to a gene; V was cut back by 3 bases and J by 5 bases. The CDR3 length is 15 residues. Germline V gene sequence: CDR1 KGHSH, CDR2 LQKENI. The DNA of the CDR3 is TGTGCCAGCTCACCGGGGACAGGGACTTATCAGCCCCAGCATTTT. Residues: CASSPGTGTYQPQHF.

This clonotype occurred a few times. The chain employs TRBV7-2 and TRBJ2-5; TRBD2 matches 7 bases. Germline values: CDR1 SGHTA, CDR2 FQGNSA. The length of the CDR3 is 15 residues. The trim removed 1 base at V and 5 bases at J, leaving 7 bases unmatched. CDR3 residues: CASSLDWGAGETQYF. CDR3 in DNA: TGTGCCAGCAGCTTAGATTGGGGAGCGGGGGAGACCCAGTACTTC.

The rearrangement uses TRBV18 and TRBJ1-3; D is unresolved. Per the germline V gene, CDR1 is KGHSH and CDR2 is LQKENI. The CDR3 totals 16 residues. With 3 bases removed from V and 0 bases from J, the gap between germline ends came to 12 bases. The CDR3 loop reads CASSPSQMNSGNTIYF. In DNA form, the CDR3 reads TGTGCCAGCTCACCTTCTCAGATGAACTCTGGAAACACCATATATTTT.

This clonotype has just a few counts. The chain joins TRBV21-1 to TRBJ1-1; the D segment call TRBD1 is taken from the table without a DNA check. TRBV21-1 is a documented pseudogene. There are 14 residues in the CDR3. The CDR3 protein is CASVKTGRNTEAFF. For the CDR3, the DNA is TGTGCCAGCGTGAAAACAGGGCGGAACACTGAAGCTTTCTTT.

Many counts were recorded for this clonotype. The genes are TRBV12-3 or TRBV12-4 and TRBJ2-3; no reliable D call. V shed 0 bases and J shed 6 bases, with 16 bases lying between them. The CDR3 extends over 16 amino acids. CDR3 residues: CASSLAGRPVSDTQYF. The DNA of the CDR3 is TGTGCCAGCAGTTTAGCAGGGCGCCCAGTCTCCGATACGCAGTATTTT.